This T cell receptor beta chain is from a study of blood T cell repertoires in COVID-19. Authors' data handling: Amplification from reference gene primers served as the basis for estimated nucleated cell counts. Some clones are missing from TCRdb's copy, which holds only in-frame ones; the method was immunoSEQ multiplex PCR. The V and J calls and clone size are taken from that table; D and trimming were inferred from the DNA. Found here are 35,000 to 45,000 clones, 70% to 90% of them singletons; the top ten hold less than 50%. Germline V CDR1 and CDR2: SGHTA, FQGNSA. Trimming took 5 bases from V and 3 from J; bases not matched to a gene: 7. This CDR3 contains 15 residues.

Material for sequencing was peripheral blood. The rearrangement uses TRBV7-2 and TRBJ2-1; 7 positions match TRBD2. The receptor comes from a human donor in a cohort sampled during active or convalescent COVID-19. The donor label of this sample is uncertain. CDR3 in DNA: TGTGCCAGCAGCCGGACTAGGGAGAACTACAATGAGCAGTTCTTC. It specifies CASSRTRENYNEQFF. The variable domain in full, completed from reference TRBV7-2 and TRBJ2-1, reads GAGVSQSPSNKVTEKGKDVELRCDPISGHTALYWYRQSLGQGLEFLIYFQGNSAPDKSGLPSDRFSAERTGGSVSTLTIQRTQQEDSAVYLCASSRTRENYNEQFFGPGTRLTVL.